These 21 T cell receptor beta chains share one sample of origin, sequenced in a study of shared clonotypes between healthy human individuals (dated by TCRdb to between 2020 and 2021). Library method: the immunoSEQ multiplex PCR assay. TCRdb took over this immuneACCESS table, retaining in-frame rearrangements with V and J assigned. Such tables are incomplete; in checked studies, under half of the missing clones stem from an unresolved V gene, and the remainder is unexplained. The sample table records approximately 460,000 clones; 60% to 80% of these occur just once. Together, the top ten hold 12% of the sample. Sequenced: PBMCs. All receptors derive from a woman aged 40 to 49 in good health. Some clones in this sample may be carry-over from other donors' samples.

CDR3 loop: CASRETGSYEQYF. In nucleotides, the CDR3 is TGTGCCAGCAGGGAGACAGGGTCCTACGAGCAGTACTTC. The chain recombines TRBV2 with TRBJ2-7; 7 bases are a match to TRBD1. The CDR3 spans 13 residues. Germline V gives CDR1 SNHLY, CDR2 FYNNEI. Unmatched junction bases numbered 3, after V lost 6 bases and J lost 1 base.

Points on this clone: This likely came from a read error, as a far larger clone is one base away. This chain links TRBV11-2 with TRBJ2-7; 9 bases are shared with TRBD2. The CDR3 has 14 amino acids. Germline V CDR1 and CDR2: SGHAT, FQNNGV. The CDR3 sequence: CAGSFSGGALEQYF. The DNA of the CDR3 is TGTGCCGGCAGCTTTAGCGGGGGTGCCCTCGAGCAGTACTTC.

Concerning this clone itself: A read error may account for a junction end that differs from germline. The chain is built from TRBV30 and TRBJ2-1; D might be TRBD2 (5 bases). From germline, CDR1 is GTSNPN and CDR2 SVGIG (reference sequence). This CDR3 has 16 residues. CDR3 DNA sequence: TGCGCCCGGAGTGTAGGTGGGAGCGCCACCTACAATGAGCAGTTCTTC. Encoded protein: CARSVGGSATYNEQFF.

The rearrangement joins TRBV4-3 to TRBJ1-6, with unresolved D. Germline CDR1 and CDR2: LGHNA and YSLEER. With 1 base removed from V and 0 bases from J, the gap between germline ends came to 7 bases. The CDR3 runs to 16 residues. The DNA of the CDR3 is TGCGCCAGCAGCCAAGTACACAGCTCCTATAATTCACCCCTCCACTTT. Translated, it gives CASSQVHSSYNSPLHF.

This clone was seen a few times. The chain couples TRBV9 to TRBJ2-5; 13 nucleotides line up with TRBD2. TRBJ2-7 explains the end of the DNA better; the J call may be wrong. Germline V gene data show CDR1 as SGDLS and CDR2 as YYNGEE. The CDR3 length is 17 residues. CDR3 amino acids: CASSVGTSGSSSYEQYF. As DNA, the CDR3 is TGTGCCAGCAGCGTAGGGACTAGCGGGAGTAGCTCCTACGAGCAGTACTTC.

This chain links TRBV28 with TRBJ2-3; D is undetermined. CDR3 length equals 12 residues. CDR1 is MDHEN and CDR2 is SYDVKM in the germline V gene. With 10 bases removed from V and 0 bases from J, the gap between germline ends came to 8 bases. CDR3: CATTASTDTQYF. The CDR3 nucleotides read TGTGCCACCACAGCGAGCACAGATACGCAGTATTTT.

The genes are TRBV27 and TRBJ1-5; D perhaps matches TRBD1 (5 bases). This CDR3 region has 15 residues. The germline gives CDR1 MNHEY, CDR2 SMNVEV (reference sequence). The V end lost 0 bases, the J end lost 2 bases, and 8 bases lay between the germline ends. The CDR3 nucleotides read TGTGCCAGCAGTTTATCCAGGGTCGGCAATCAGCCCCAGCATTTT. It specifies CASSLSRVGNQPQHF.

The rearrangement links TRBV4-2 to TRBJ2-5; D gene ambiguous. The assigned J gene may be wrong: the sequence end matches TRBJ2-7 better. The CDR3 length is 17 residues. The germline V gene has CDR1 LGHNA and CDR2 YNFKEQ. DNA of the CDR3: TGTGCCAGCAGCCAAGTCGGCCGGCGACCCTCCTCCTACGAGCAGTACTTC. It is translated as CASSQVGRRPSSYEQYF.

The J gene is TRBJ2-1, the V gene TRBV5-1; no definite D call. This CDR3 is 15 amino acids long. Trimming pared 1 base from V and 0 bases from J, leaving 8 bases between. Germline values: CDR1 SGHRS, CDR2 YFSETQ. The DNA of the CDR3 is TGCGCCAGCAGCTTGTTTGGCAGCTCCTACAATGAGCAGTTCTTC. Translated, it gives CASSLFGSSYNEQFF.

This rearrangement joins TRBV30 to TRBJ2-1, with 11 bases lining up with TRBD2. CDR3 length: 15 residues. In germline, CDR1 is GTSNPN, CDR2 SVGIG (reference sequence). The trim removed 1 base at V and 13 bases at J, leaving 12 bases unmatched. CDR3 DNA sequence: TGTGCCTGGAGTGAGGAGACTAGCGGGAATGGTGAACAGTTCTTC. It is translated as CAWSEETSGNGEQFF.

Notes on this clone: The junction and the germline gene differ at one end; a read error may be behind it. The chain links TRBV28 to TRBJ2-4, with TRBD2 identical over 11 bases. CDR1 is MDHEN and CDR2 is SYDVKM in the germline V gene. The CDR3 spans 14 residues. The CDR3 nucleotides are TGTGCCAGCAGTTCACTAGCGGGAGAAAACATTCAGCACTTC. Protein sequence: CASSSLAGENIQHF. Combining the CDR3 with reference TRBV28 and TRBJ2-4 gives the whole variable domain DVKVTQSSRYLVKRTGEKVFLECVQDMDHENMFWYRQDPGLGLRLIYFSYDVKMKEKGDIPEGYSVSREKKERFSLILESASTNQTSMYLCASSSLAGENIQHFGAGTRLSVL.

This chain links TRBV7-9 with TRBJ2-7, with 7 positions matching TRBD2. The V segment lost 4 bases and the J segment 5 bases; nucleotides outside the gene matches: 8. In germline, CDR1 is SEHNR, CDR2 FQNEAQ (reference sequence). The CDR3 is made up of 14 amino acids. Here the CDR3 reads CASSSLAERDEQYF. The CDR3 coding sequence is TGTGCCAGCAGCTCCCTAGCGGAAAGAGACGAGCAGTACTTC.

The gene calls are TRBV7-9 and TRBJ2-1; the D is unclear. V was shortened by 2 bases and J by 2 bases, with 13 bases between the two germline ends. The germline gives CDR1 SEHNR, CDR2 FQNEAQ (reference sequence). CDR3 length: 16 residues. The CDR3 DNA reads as TGTGCCAGCAGCTTAATCGGATCACCGACCTACAATGAGCAGTTCTTC. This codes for CASSLIGSPTYNEQFF.

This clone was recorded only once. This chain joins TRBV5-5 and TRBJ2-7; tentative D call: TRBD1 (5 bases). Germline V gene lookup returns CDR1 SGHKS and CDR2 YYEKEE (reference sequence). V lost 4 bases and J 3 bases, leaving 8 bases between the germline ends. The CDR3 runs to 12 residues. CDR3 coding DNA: TGTGCCAGCAGCGGACAAGACTACGAGCAGTACTTC. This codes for CASSGQDYEQYF.

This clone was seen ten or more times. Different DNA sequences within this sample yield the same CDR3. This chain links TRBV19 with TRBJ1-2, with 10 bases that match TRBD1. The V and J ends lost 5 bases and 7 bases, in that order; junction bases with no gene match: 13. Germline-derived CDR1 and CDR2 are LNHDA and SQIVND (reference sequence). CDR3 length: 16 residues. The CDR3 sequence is CASSPPPGTGDFGYTF. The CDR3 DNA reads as TGTGCCAGTAGTCCCCCTCCCGGGACAGGGGACTTTGGCTACACCTTC. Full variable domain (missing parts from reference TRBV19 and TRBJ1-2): DGGITQSPKYLFRKEGQNVTLSCEQNLNHDAMYWYRQDPGQGLRLIYYSQIVNDFQKGDIAEGYSVSREKKESFPLTVTSAQKNPTAFYLCASSPPPGTGDFGYTFGSGTRLTVV.

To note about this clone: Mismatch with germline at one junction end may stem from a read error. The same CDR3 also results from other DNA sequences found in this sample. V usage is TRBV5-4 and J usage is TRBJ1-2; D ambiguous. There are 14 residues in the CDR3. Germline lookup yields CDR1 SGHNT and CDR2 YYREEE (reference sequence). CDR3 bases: TGTGCCAGCAGTTTGGACCCTGGGAACTATGGCTACACCTTC. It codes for CASSLDPGNYGYTF. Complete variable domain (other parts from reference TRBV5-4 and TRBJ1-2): ETGVTQSPTHLIKTRGQQVTLRCSSQSGHNTVSWYQQALGQGPQFIFQYYREEENGRGNFPPRFSGLQFPNYSSELNVNALELDDSALYLCASSLDPGNYGYTFGSGTRLTVV.

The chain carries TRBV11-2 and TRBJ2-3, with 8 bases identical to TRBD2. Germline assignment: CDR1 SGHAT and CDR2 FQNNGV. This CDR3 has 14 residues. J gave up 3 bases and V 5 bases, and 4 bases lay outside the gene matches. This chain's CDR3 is CASSPGTSTDTQYF. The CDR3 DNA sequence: TGTGCCAGCAGCCCTGGGACTAGTACAGATACGCAGTATTTT. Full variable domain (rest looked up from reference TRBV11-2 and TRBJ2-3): EAGVAQSPRYKIIEKRQSVAFWCNPISGHATLYWYQQILGQGPKLLIQFQNNGVVDDSQLPKDRFSAERLKGVDSTLKIQPAKLEDSAVYLCASSPGTSTDTQYFGPGTRLTVL.

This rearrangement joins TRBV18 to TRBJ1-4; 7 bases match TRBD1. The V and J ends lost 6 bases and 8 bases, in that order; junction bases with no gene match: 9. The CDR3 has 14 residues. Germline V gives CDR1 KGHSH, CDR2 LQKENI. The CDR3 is CASSQNPGQEKLFF. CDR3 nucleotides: TGTGCCAGCTCGCAAAACCCGGGACAGGAAAAACTGTTTTTT.

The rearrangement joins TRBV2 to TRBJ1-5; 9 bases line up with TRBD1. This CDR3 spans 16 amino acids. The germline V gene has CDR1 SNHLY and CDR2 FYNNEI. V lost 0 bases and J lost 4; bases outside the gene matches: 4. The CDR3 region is CASSEALGTGNQPQHF. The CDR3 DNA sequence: TGTGCCAGCAGTGAAGCGCTGGGGACAGGGAATCAGCCCCAGCATTTT.

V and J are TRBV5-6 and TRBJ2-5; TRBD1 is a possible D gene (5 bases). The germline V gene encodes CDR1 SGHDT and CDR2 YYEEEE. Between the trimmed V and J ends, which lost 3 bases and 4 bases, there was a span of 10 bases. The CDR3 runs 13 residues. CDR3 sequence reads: CASSSRQLETQYF. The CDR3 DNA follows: TGTGCCAGCAGCTCGAGACAGCTAGAGACCCAGTACTTC.

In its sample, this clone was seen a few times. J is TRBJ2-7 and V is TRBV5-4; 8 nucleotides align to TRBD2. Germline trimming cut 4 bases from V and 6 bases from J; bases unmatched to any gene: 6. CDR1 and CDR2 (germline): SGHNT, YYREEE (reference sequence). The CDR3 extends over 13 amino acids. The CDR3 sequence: CASSRERESEQYF. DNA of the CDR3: TGTGCCAGCAGCCGCGAGCGGGAGTCCGAGCAGTACTTC.